One and the same sample provided the 24 T cell receptor beta chains below, sequenced in a study of graft-versus-host responses after intestinal transplantation. Sequencing was performed with immunoSEQ multiplex PCR; in TCRdb, only in-frame clones are kept and a portion is missing. The sample consists of 80,000 to 95,000 clones, roughly 91% of them appearing once. These receptors are not linked to any known antigen. This sample comprised unstimulated CD8+ T cells sorted from spleen or lymph node cells, obtained before intestinal transplant. The receptor source for this set is a human donor who received an intestinal transplant.

The rearrangement joins TRBV4-3 to TRBJ2-4; D is uncertain. From germline, CDR1 is LGHNA and CDR2 YSLEER. V was shortened by 0 bases and J by 4 bases, with 7 bases between the two germline ends. This CDR3 region has 14 residues. CDR3 nucleotides: TGCGCCAGCAGCCAAGAGTTAGTTAAAAACATTCAGTACTTC. This translates into CASSQELVKNIQYF.

The V gene is TRBV4-1, the J gene TRBJ2-7; weak D call: TRBD1 (6 bases). Germline V lookup: CDR1 MGHRA, CDR2 YSYEKL. The CDR3 sequence is 16 residues long. Trimming pared 0 bases from V and 5 bases from J, leaving 17 bases between. CDR3 sequence (DNA): TGCGCCAGCAGCCAAGAAGGGAAGGGGGAGTGGGACGAGCAGTACTTC. Amino acids: CASSQEGKGEWDEQYF.

V usage is TRBV15 and J usage is TRBJ2-2; D is possibly TRBD1 (5 bases). Looked up from germline, CDR1 is LNHNV and CDR2 is YYDKDF (reference sequence). The CDR3 has 16 residues. V was pared by 8 bases and J by 5 bases, with 21 bases between. CDR3 in DNA: TGTGCCACCTCCCTAGACAGCCACGGTGGAACCGGGGAGCTGTTTTTT. Its translation is CATSLDSHGGTGELFF. Full variable domain (remainder filled in from reference TRBV15 and TRBJ2-2): DAMVIQNPRYQVTQFGKPVTLSCSQTLNHNVMYWYQQKSSQAPKLLFHYYDKDFNNEADTPDNFQSRRPNTSFCFLDIRSPGLGDTAMYLCATSLDSHGGTGELFFGEGSRLTVL.

This chain links TRBV5-6 with TRBJ1-5; D possibly corresponds to TRBD1 (6 bases). V was shortened by 0 bases and J by 3 bases, with 13 bases between the two germline ends. Per germline, CDR1 SGHDT and CDR2 YYEEEE. This CDR3 region has 16 residues. CDR3 DNA: TGTGCCAGCAGCTTGGCGTCAGGGGATAACAATCAGCCCCAGCATTTT. It encodes CASSLASGDNNQPQHF.

The rearrangement uses TRBV19 and TRBJ2-3; D remains unclear. V was trimmed by 7 bases and J by 0 bases, leaving 11 bases between them. Looked up from germline, CDR1 is LNHDA and CDR2 is SQIVND (reference sequence). CDR3 size: 14 residues. This CDR3 is CASTRSDSTDTQYF. Written as DNA, the CDR3 is TGTGCCAGTACCAGGTCTGATAGCACAGATACGCAGTATTTT.

The chain has TRBV11-2 and TRBJ1-4; 7 nucleotides align to TRBD1. With 0 bases clipped from V and 7 bases from J, the junction kept 8 bases outside the gene matches. The V gene's germline CDR1 is SGHAT and CDR2 FQNNGV. The CDR3 length is 16 residues. For the CDR3, the DNA is TGTGCCAGCAGCTTAGACCCCAGGGGGGTTTTTGAAAAACTGTTTTTT. This sequence encodes CASSLDPRGVFEKLFF.

V gene TRBV5-5 combines with J gene TRBJ2-2; 9 nucleotides agree with TRBD1. The germline CDR1 and CDR2 sequences are SGHKS and YYEKEE (reference sequence). This CDR3 contains 15 residues. V lost 4 bases and J lost 2; bases outside the gene matches: 3. This CDR3 reads CASSGTGGNTGELFF. As DNA, the CDR3 is TGTGCCAGCAGCGGTACAGGGGGCAACACCGGGGAGCTGTTTTTT.

The V call is TRBV19, the J call TRBJ2-7, with 7 bases that match TRBD1. Germline V lookup: CDR1 LNHDA, CDR2 SQIVND (reference sequence). V shed 5 bases, J shed 5 bases, and the junction held 6 bases outside the gene matches. This CDR3 spans 13 amino acids. CDR3: CASSLTGDHEQYF. The CDR3 DNA reads TGTGCCAGTAGTCTTACAGGGGACCACGAGCAGTACTTC.

The chain carries TRBV30 and TRBJ2-7, with D hard to call. CDR3 length: 14 residues. Per germline, CDR1 GTSNPN and CDR2 SVGIG (reference sequence). V lost 0 bases and J lost 1, with 10 bases in between. CDR3 nucleotides: TGTGCCTGGAGTGTCCCCCCCGGGTCCTACGAGCAGTACTTC. Translated, it gives CAWSVPPGSYEQYF.

The chain recombines TRBV25-1 with TRBJ1-4; 7 bases are a match to TRBD1. This CDR3 has 16 residues. CDR1 MGHDK and CDR2 SYGVNS come from the germline V gene. After removal of 0 bases from V and 10 bases from J, the junction contained 11 bases not matched to a gene. CDR3 residues: CASSEYLGVQGRKLFF. As DNA, the CDR3 is TGTGCCAGCAGTGAATATCTTGGAGTACAGGGGAGAAAACTGTTTTTT.

V is TRBV7-2 and J is TRBJ2-7, with no clear D. Germline V gives CDR1 SGHTA, CDR2 FQGNSA. With 3 bases removed from V and 5 bases from J, the gap between germline ends came to 5 bases. The CDR3 totals 11 residues. The CDR3 here is CASSFSNEQYF. In DNA, the CDR3 is TGTGCCAGCAGCTTTTCCAACGAGCAGTACTTC.

V is TRBV19 and J is TRBJ2-4; tentatively, D is TRBD2 (5 bases). The CDR3 consists of 18 residues. V was clipped by 6 bases and J by 1 base, with 22 bases between them. Germline V gene lookup returns CDR1 LNHDA and CDR2 SQIVND (reference sequence). The CDR3 loop reads CASSPPRWRVPAKNIQYF. DNA of the CDR3: TGTGCCAGTAGCCCCCCTCGGTGGCGGGTCCCTGCCAAAAACATTCAGTACTTC.

The chain is built from TRBV4-3 and TRBJ2-1; D is uncertain. Germline V gives CDR1 LGHNA, CDR2 YSLEER. The length of the CDR3 is 14 residues. Deletions cut 1 base from V and 1 base from J, with 5 bases between. CDR3: CASSQGTSYNEQFF. For the CDR3, the DNA is TGCGCCAGCAGCCAAGGTACTTCCTACAATGAGCAGTTCTTC.

This rearrangement joins TRBV4-3 to TRBJ2-1; possibly TRBD2 for D (5 bases). The CDR3 spans 13 residues. Germline V lookup: CDR1 LGHNA, CDR2 YSLEER. V was trimmed by 3 bases and J by 9 bases, leaving 12 bases between them. CDR3 sequence (DNA): TGCGCCAGCAGCCACATTCCAGGAGGTGAGCAGTTCTTC. Protein product: CASSHIPGGEQFF.

As concerns this clone: At the DNA level, this CDR3 is encoded by other sequences in the same sample as well. The chain links TRBV7-2 to TRBJ2-7, with D possibly matching TRBD2 (5 bases). The V gene's germline CDR1 is SGHTA and CDR2 FQGNSA. V was clipped by 1 base and J by 7 bases, with 8 bases between them. The CDR3 totals 12 residues. The CDR3 region is CASSLGGLEQYF. For the CDR3, the DNA is TGTGCCAGCAGCTTAGGAGGGCTTGAGCAGTACTTC.

The chain uses TRBV6-6 and TRBJ1-2; weak D call: TRBD1 (5 bases). The CDR3 extends over 15 amino acids. Per germline, CDR1 MNHNY and CDR2 SVGAGI (reference sequence). Trimming removed 6 bases at V and 3 bases at J, with 17 bases between. The CDR3 loop reads CASSSWGGSDYGYTF. The DNA of the CDR3 is TGTGCCAGCAGCTCTTGGGGGGGTTCGGACTATGGCTACACCTTC.

This rearrangement joins TRBV12-5 to TRBJ2-7, with D perhaps matching TRBD2 (6 bases). Per the germline V gene, CDR1 is LGHNT and CDR2 is FRNRAP. This CDR3 spans 15 amino acids. DNA of the CDR3: TGTGGTTTGGGGGGTCAGCAGGCCCAACCCTACGAGCAGTACTTC. Translation gives CGLGGQQAQPYEQYF. Based on the CDR3 plus reference TRBV12-5 and TRBJ2-7, the full variable domain is DARVTQTPRHKVTEMGQEVTMRCQPILGHNTVFWYRQTMMQGLELLAYFRNRAPLDDSGMPKDRFSAEMPDATLATLKIQPSEPRDSAVYFCGLGGQQAQPYEQYFGPGTRLTVT.

This rearrangement joins TRBV11-2 to TRBJ2-1; TRBD2 matches at 9 bases. From germline, CDR1 is SGHAT and CDR2 FQNNGV. With V trimmed by 1 base and J by 7 bases, 5 bases remained unmatched. The CDR3 is made up of 15 amino acids. This CDR3 is CASSLGYSGGNEQFF. Written as DNA, the CDR3 is TGTGCCAGCAGCTTAGGGTATAGCGGGGGAAATGAGCAGTTCTTC.

This clone was recorded a few times. The V gene is TRBV19, the J gene TRBJ1-1; perhaps TRBD1 as D (5 bases). Germline V gene sequence: CDR1 LNHDA, CDR2 SQIVND (reference sequence). The V and J ends lost 3 bases and 1 base respectively, with 9 bases between them. The CDR3 sequence is 14 residues long. DNA for the CDR3: TGTGCCAGTAGTATCGACAGACCGAACACTGAAGCTTTCTTT. Translated: CASSIDRPNTEAFF. The full variable domain, its missing parts supplied by reference TRBV19 and TRBJ1-1, is DGGITQSPKYLFRKEGQNVTLSCEQNLNHDAMYWYRQDPGQGLRLIYYSQIVNDFQKGDIAEGYSVSREKKESFPLTVTSAQKNPTAFYLCASSIDRPNTEAFFGQGTRLTVV.

The gene calls are TRBV2 and TRBJ2-3, with TRBD2 matching 8 bases. The CDR3 loop spans 15 amino acids. V lost 7 bases, J lost 2 bases, and 8 bases stayed unmatched. Germline V gene lookup returns CDR1 SNHLY and CDR2 FYNNEI. The CDR3 DNA sequence: TGTGCCAGCATGAGGTTAGCGGGGACCACAGATACGCAGTATTTT. Residues: CASMRLAGTTDTQYF.

J is TRBJ2-3 and V is TRBV19, with TRBD1 matching 7 bases. Germline V gives CDR1 LNHDA, CDR2 SQIVND (reference sequence). The J segment lost 4 bases and the V segment lost 10 bases, leaving 11 bases of the junction unmatched. The CDR3 sequence is 14 residues long. The CDR3 here is CATTQGVGADTQYF. DNA of the CDR3: TGTGCCACTACCCAGGGGGTTGGCGCAGATACGCAGTATTTT.

V usage is TRBV11-3 and J usage is TRBJ2-6; possible D gene TRBD1, 6 bases. Trimming stripped 7 bases from V and 2 bases from J, with 18 bases between. The CDR3 covers 17 residues. Germline values: CDR1 SGHNT, CDR2 YENEEA. CDR3 in amino acids: CASTDGAHRAGANVLTF. DNA of the CDR3: TGTGCCAGCACCGATGGGGCACACAGGGCTGGGGCCAACGTCCTGACTTTC.

The chain employs TRBV6-5 and TRBJ2-1; 8 positions match TRBD2. The CDR3 totals 13 residues. Germline V gene sequence: CDR1 MNHEY, CDR2 SVGAGI. Trimming removed 8 bases from V and 7 bases from J; junction bases left unmatched: 7. CDR3 loop: CASGRREGNEQFF. DNA of the CDR3: TGTGCCAGCGGCCGTCGGGAGGGTAATGAGCAGTTCTTC.

This rearrangement joins TRBV6-6 to TRBJ2-7; a possible D gene is TRBD2 (7 bases). V lost 6 bases to trimming and J lost 0 bases, with 18 bases between them. This CDR3 region has 16 residues. Germline loops: CDR1 MNHNY, CDR2 SVGAGI (reference sequence). The CDR3 sequence: CASRTSSGQSSYEQYF. CDR3 DNA: TGTGCCAGCAGGACGTCTAGCGGACAGAGCTCCTACGAGCAGTACTTC.